This TCR beta chain was recovered during a study of molecular identifiers for immune sequencing clone quantification (dated by TCRdb to the late 2010s). Study-wide context: For a replicate experiment, the RNA from either approximately 20,000 or 100,000 naive CD8 T cells was divided into five aliquots, and four of those aliquots went on to sequencing. This methods study benchmarked molecular-identifier clustering-based TCR repertoire sequencing (MIDCIRS) and TCR RNA copy counting, using CD8 T cells to do so.

The V and J ends are trimmed by 0 bases and 3 bases, leaving 11 bases between them. Inclusive of the bounding cysteine and phenylalanine, the CDR3 is 15 residues long. Kept here is only the CDR3 DNA, which spans 45 bases and is read in frame from base 1. The germline V gene provides CDR1 MNHEY and CDR2 SVGAGI. On a BD FACSAria II, naive CD8 T cells were FACS-sorted as CD8+CD4-CCR7+CD45RA+ and collected into RLT Plus buffer. For a sensitivity comparison, a portion of naive CD8 T cell RNA was divided equally between MIDCIRS and a Smart-seq2-style 5'RACE protocol. Enrichment of CD8 T cells was performed with RosetteSep CD8+ T Cell Enrichment Cocktail and Ficoll-Paque, after which ACK red cell lysis was carried out. This clonotype was recorded at least ten times. The antigen this receptor binds is unknown. Base qualities were left out, and no much larger clone turns up one base away. Receptor libraries were prepared by PCR. The sample was run on an Illumina MiSeq. Purification of total RNA was performed with the Qiagen AllPrep DNA/RNA kit. Before analysis, reads from multiple sequencing runs of the same library were pooled. The published analysis was carried out like this. Reads were retained only if an exact TCR constant sequence was present, and the retained reads were trimmed to 150 nt and grouped according to their 12-nt molecular barcodes. Reads within each barcode group were sub-clustered using a 15% Levenshtein threshold, and quality-weighted consensus sequences were constructed for each RNA molecule. Non-functional sequences were removed, as were lower-count sequences one edit away from another. Based on a fit of two negative binomial distributions, barcode sub-clusters having less than 20% of the maximum read count were discarded. The raw public data were reprocessed by TCRdb itself: fastp quality trimming at Q25, MiXCR clonotype calling, in-frame beta chains only. Each CDR3 protein gets just one entry, which takes the most common genes and DNA from the rows behind it. TCRdb, not the original authors, processed these V and J calls. The sample table records tens of thousands of distinct CDR3 sequences; around a sixth of these occur just once. Around 7% of the sample goes to the ten largest clones.

The paper's findings and limits, for the study overall: A single cell's worth of spiked-in Jurkat TCR RNA was reported detectable even among under 1.1 million naive CD8 T cells. Highly expanded clone sizes could be underestimated because identical TCR molecules may share a barcode. In CMV-specific effector cells, over 98% of molecules were held by clones above 20 RNA copies, whereas under 1% of molecules were held by such clones in naive cells. When barcode sub-clustering was not used, chimeric consensus sequences inflated TCR diversity, with chimeras reaching as high as 47%. About 2.9 recovered TCR RNA copies per cell were obtained by modeling, versus roughly 9.1 by digital PCR, implying a capture efficiency of approximately 27%.

The material sequenced was naive CD8+ T cells from blood, with Jurkat cell RNA spiked in. The meaning of the sample's cell subset or site label: FACS-sorted CD8+CD4-CCR7+CD45RA+ naive T cells. Rearrangement joined TRBV6-5 to TRBJ2-5; perhaps TRBD2 is the D gene, with 6 bases matching. This TCR was recovered from a human donor in good health. Some libraries in this study had Jurkat cell RNA spiked in. The DNA reads TGTGCCAGCAGTTACTCGAGAGGGGAGGAAGAGACCCAGTACTTC. Translated, this is CASSYSRGEEETQYF.